The entry below describes one T cell receptor (beta chain). Its antigen remains unknown. Relative to the germline gene, one junction end is altered; a read error may explain this. The sample originates from a study of T cells in Graves' hyperthyroidism and ophthalmopathy. Turning to the study itself: Staff took peripheral blood when the initial diagnosis was made, before any treatment began.

Clinical symptoms, serum thyroxine, TRAb, thyroid ultrasound and orbital computed tomography established diagnosis. Fresh peripheral blood, around 9.2 ml of it, supplied the PBMCs. It was RNA transcripts that yielded the amplified TCR beta CDR3 regions. First-round RT-PCR of the TCR CDR3 relied on the HTBI primer set. TCRdb called the multiplex PCR reads again in MiXCR, with one record for every CDR3 protein. The repertoire consists of about 400,000 distinct CDR3 sequences, with under 15% occurring once and the leading ten covering about 30%. Germline V lookup: CDR1 SNHLY, CDR2 FYNNEI. This CDR3 region has 14 residues. General study findings and limits: Ophthalmopathy could be told apart from stable hyperthyroidism with a 13 V-J model.

V and J are TRBV2 and TRBJ1-4; 10 nucleotides line up with TRBD1. The clonotype was recovered from a woman in her twenties or thirties with Graves' hyperthyroidism. Material: blood. CDR3 nucleotides: TGTGCCGGCAGCATGACAGGGGGCCGGGAAAAACTGTTTTTT. It translates to CAGSMTGGREKLFF.